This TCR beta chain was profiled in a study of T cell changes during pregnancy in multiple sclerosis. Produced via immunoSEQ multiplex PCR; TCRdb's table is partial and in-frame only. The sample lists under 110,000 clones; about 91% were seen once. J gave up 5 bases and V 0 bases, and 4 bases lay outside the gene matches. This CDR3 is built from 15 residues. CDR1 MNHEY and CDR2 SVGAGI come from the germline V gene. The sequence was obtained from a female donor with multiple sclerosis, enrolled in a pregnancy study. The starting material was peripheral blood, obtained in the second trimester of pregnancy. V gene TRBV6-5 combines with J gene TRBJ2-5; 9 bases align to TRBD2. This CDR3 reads CASSYSAGGPETQYF. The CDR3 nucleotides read TGTGCCAGCAGTTACTCGGCGGGAGGGCCGGAGACCCAGTACTTC.